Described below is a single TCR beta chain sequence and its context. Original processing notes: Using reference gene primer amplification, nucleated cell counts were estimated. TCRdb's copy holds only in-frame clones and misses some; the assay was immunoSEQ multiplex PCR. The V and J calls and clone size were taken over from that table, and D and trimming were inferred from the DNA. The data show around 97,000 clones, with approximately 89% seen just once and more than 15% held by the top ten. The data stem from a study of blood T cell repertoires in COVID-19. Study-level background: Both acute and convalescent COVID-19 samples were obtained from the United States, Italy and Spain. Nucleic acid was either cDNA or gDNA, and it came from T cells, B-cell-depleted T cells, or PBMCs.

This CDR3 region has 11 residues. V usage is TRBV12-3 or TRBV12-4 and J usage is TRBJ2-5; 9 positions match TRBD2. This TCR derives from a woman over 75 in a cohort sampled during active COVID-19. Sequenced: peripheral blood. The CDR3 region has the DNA TGTTCCGGGACTAGCAAAGAGACCCAGTACTTC. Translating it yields CSGTSKETQYF.